Shown below are 9 T cell receptor beta chains from a single sample sequenced in a study of T cell responses to AZD1222 COVID-19 vaccine. Data came from immunoSEQ multiplex PCR; TCRdb stores just in-frame clones and leaves some out. The profile shows roughly 43,000 clones, about 82% of them singletons. Sequenced material: peripheral blood, taken 28 days after the second dose of the MenACWY control vaccine. The receptors shown here come from an adult who received the MenACWY meningococcal vaccine as a control.

This clone rates as medium-sized (0.01 to 0.1%). The V and J genes are TRBV6-5 and TRBJ2-1; 7 positions agree with TRBD2. The CDR3 has 14 residues. Germline V gene data show CDR1 as MNHEY and CDR2 as SVGAGI. J was trimmed by 4 bases and V by 4 bases; bases with no gene match: 4. CDR3 amino acids: CASSFSGRYNEQFF. CDR3 sequence (DNA): TGTGCCAGCAGTTTTAGCGGGCGGTACAATGAGCAGTTCTTC.

This clone was detected only a few times. The V gene is TRBV6-1, the J gene TRBJ2-7; the match to TRBD1 covers 10 bases. J was trimmed by 0 bases and V by 1 base; bases with no gene match: 0. Germline CDR1 and CDR2: MNHNS and SASEGT. The CDR3 runs to 15 residues. CDR3 in amino acids: CASSEGTGGSYEQYV. The CDR3 DNA reads TGTGCCAGCAGTGAAGGGACAGGGGGCTCCTACGAGCAGTACGTC.

This clone was seen just once. The rearrangement links TRBV4-1 to TRBJ1-3; no clear D. CDR1 is MGHRA, CDR2 YSYEKL, per germline. Trimming took off 0 bases at V and 3 bases at J, with 3 bases between the two ends. The CDR3 loop spans 13 amino acids. CDR3 sequence (DNA): TGCGCCAGCAGCCAAGATATTGGAAACACCATATATTTT. Translated: CASSQDIGNTIYF.

V is TRBV19 and J is TRBJ1-5, with TRBD1 matching 8 bases. Germline CDR1 and CDR2: LNHDA and SQIVND (reference sequence). Losses at the gene ends were 6 bases for V and 6 bases for J; bases not matched to a gene: 10. This CDR3 spans 15 amino acids. Here the CDR3 DNA reads TGTGCCAGTAGAACCCTCAGGGGGCGGTTTCAGCCCCAGCATTTT. It is translated as CASRTLRGRFQPQHF.

This clone was found a few times. This rearrangement joins TRBV12-3 or TRBV12-4 to TRBJ1-4; no reliable D call. The CDR3 sequence is 13 residues long. The ends were cut back, 3 bases at V and 8 bases at J, with 10 bases in the middle. The CDR3 sequence is CASSFRLGEKLFF. The CDR3 coding sequence is TGTGCCAGCAGTTTCAGGTTGGGGGAAAAACTGTTTTTT.

The chain carries TRBV5-8 and TRBJ2-1; possibly TRBD1 for D (6 bases). The V gene lost 0 bases and the J gene lost 3 bases, with 16 bases spanning the gap. The CDR3 sequence is 17 residues long. Germline CDR1 and CDR2: SGHTS and YDEGEE. CDR3 coding DNA: TGTGCCAGCAGCTTGGCCTTCGGGGACAACCTCTACAATGAGCAGTTCTTC. Encoded protein: CASSLAFGDNLYNEQFF.

The chain couples TRBV30 to TRBJ1-2; no definite D call. V was trimmed by 0 bases and J by 3 bases, leaving 8 bases between them. The CDR3 totals 13 residues. From germline, CDR1 is GTSNPN and CDR2 SVGIG (reference sequence). CDR3 amino acids: CAWSVHGDYGYTF. CDR3 sequence (DNA): TGTGCCTGGAGTGTTCACGGGGACTATGGCTACACCTTC. Variable domain in full (rest from reference TRBV30 and TRBJ1-2): SQTIHQWPATLVQPVGSPLSLECTVEGTSNPNLYWYRQAAGRGLQLLFYSVGIGQISSEVPQNLSASRPQDRQFILSSKKLLLSDSGFYLCAWSVHGDYGYTFGSGTRLTVV.

The chain combines TRBV2 with TRBJ2-6; D may be TRBD1 or TRBD2 (5 bases each). The CDR3 loop spans 19 amino acids. Germline V CDR1 and CDR2: SNHLY, FYNNEI. Trimming removed 0 bases from V and 0 bases from J, with 15 bases in between. This CDR3 reads CASSEAPGQADSGANVLTF. Written as DNA, the CDR3 is TGTGCCAGCAGTGAAGCTCCGGGGCAGGCAGACTCTGGGGCCAACGTCCTGACTTTC.

The chain joins TRBV11-2 to TRBJ2-5, with 11 bases matching TRBD2. The V and J ends lost 7 bases and 0 bases, in that order; junction bases with no gene match: 4. The CDR3 runs 15 residues. Germline V gene sequence: CDR1 SGHAT, CDR2 FQNNGV. The CDR3 coding sequence is TGTGCCAGCAAACTACTAGCGGGAGACCAAGAGACCCAGTACTTC. Protein sequence: CASKLLAGDQETQYF.